Sequencing of this TCR beta chain was carried out in a study of T-cell memory formation after mild COVID-19. The wider study: TCR clusters were largely donor specific.

TCRdb used MiXCR to reprocess the 5' RACE reads, holding one entry per CDR3 protein. The data contain 300,000 to 400,000 distinct CDR3 sequences, approximately 16% of them singletons. Note on this clonotype: The target antigen is unknown.

Study-wide results and limits: Pre-infection memory harbored some responding clones, suggesting cross-reactive memory joined. The CD4+ clones that contracted clustered mainly within CM and EM, and the CD8+ clones concentrated in EMRA.

The sample consisted of PBMCs or a T cell subset sorted from them (not recorded which). The sequence came from a man between 18 and 29 years old who had mild COVID-19 (a few samples of this study predate the infection). Cell type and time point are not known.

CDR3 amino acids: CASSATTGVETQYF. CDR3 in DNA: TGTGCCAGCAGCGCCACGACAGGGGTGGAGACCCAGTACTTC. This chain connects TRBV7-9 to TRBJ2-5, with TRBD1 matching over 8 bases. The V and J ends lost 5 bases and 5 bases, in that order; junction bases with no gene match: 7. The CDR3 is made up of 14 amino acids. Germline V CDR1 and CDR2: SEHNR, FQNEAQ (reference sequence).